This record concerns one T cell receptor (beta chain) sequence. Its antigen is currently unknown. The data were obtained in a study of Ad26.COV2.S vaccination and SARS-CoV-2 variants. As for the study in general: Donor got 5x10^10 or 1x10^11 viral particles of Ad26.COV2.S. Overall study results and limits: Measures of TCR breadth and depth may have fallen short of total T cell responses.

Sample treatment: some 20 received Ad26.COV2.S at low or high dose, single or two shots; about 5 received placebo; per-sample allocation not given. Specimens were obtained on day 63 following the first vaccine or placebo injection. Donation was by an adult aged 18-55 years who was in Boston. Vaccine was an Ad26 vector expressing Wuhan-strain SARS-CoV-2 spike. Repertoires were generated with immunoSEQ multiplex PCR, while TCRdb's copy carries only in-frame clones and drops some. The table lists around 380,000 clones, roughly nine tenths of them singletons. The origin of this receptor is a person aged 18-65 years who received the Ad26.COV2.S COVID-19 vaccine or a placebo. The input for sequencing was peripheral blood, taken in a trial of Ad26.COV2.S vaccine versus placebo.

In nucleotides, the CDR3 is TGTGCCAGCAGCCATCCGCTTAGACAGGGGGAAGAGACCCAGTACTTC. This translates into CASSHPLRQGEETQYF. This chain joins TRBV3-1 (or the pseudogene TRBV3-2) and TRBJ2-5; 9 bases agree with TRBD1. The CDR3 sequence is 16 residues long. Trimming cost V 3 bases and J 3 bases; bases outside gene matches: 8. Germline V lookup: CDR1 LGHDT, CDR2 YNNKEL (reference sequence).